This T cell receptor beta chain derives from a study of blood T cell repertoires in COVID-19. Study as a whole: From the United States, Italy and Spain came samples of acute and convalescent COVID-19.

The method was immunoSEQ multiplex PCR; TCRdb's version includes in-frame clones alone and lacks a portion of them. The sample yields 160,000 or so clones, 78% seen once. The CDR3 totals 13 residues. Trimming removed 4 bases at V and 7 bases at J, with 13 bases between. The source is a woman of 80 years or more with acute or convalescent COVID-19. Sequenced: peripheral blood. The chain couples TRBV12-3 or TRBV12-4 to TRBJ2-5, with a tentative D call TRBD1 (6 bases). The CDR3 bases are TGTGCCAGCAGTTCGCCAGGGGTCCCGACCCAGTACTTC. This sequence encodes CASSSPGVPTQYF.